The clone carrying this TCR beta chain has a single count. The target antigen is unknown. The CDR3 length is 15 residues. The V segment lost 4 bases and the J segment 2 bases; nucleotides outside the gene matches: 3. The germline V gene has CDR1 SGHRS and CDR2 YFSETQ. The source of the sample is a study of OX40 agonist ivuxolimab in advanced cancers. Study summary: Previous treatment with anti-PD-1, anti-PD-L1 or anti-CTLA-4 therapy was allowed; 40% had received some. The study, taken as a whole, reports: Some patients who did not respond also had low normalized T-cell clonal expansion.

The method was immunoSEQ multiplex PCR; TCRdb's version includes in-frame clones alone and lacks a portion of them. The sample gives under 90,000 clones, around 89% of which show up once; less than 1% is in the top ten. V is TRBV5-1 and J is TRBJ2-7, with 13 positions matching TRBD2. The sequencing here drew on CD4+ or CD8+ T cells sorted from blood, taken in a trial of the OX40 agonist ivuxolimab. The TCR comes from an adult with an advanced solid tumor such as melanoma, head and neck, liver or kidney cancer. CDR3 loop: CASSQGLAGAYEQYF. The CDR3 nucleotides read TGCGCCAGCAGCCAAGGACTAGCGGGAGCCTACGAGCAGTACTTC.